This entry features one T cell receptor beta chain sequence. Clones were read by immunoSEQ multiplex PCR, and TCRdb kept only the in-frame ones, dropping some. The profile covers approximately 210,000 clones, with around 81% appearing a single time and approximately 0.97% taken by the ten largest. The data stem from a study of blood T cell repertoires in COVID-19. Study context: Italy, Spain and the United States were the sources of the convalescent and acute COVID-19 samples. The analysed material was cDNA or gDNA that came from T cells, B-cell-depleted T cells, or PBMCs.

This CDR3 has 15 residues. The ends lost 5 bases at V and 3 bases at J; junction bases unmatched: 5. Germline lookup yields CDR1 SGHTA and CDR2 FQGTGA. Patients in Seattle were enrolled during active infection, then followed longitudinally. The rearrangement links TRBV7-3 to TRBJ2-3; TRBD2 agrees at 10 bases. The sequence was collected from a man in his sixties with COVID-19, enrolled during active disease. Sequencing was performed on peripheral blood. DNA for the CDR3: TGTGCCAGCAGCACCCCAGCGGGAGGGACAGATACGCAGTATTTT. Amino acids: CASSTPAGGTDTQYF. The variable domain in full, with the rest retrieved from reference TRBV7-3 and TRBJ2-3, is GAGVSQTPSNKVTEKGKYVELRCDPISGHTALYWYRQSLGQGPEFLIYFQGTGAADDSGLPNDRFFAVRPEGSVSTLKIQRTERGDSAVYLCASSTPAGGTDTQYFGPGTRLTVL.